The clone carrying this TCR beta chain was counted ten times or more. Antigen: not known. This record belongs to a study of T cells in Graves' hyperthyroidism and ophthalmopathy. V shed 6 bases, J shed 5 bases, and the junction held 6 bases outside the gene matches. Germline V CDR1 and CDR2: MDHEN, SYDVKM. CDR3 length: 13 amino acids. Findings of the study overall: The authors' 13 V-J model separated ophthalmopathy from stable hyperthyroidism.

Amplified regions were TCR beta CDR3 sequences from RNA transcripts. During a first-round RT-PCR of the TCR CDR3, the HTBI primer set was used. TCRdb used MiXCR to reprocess the multiplex PCR reads, holding one entry per CDR3 protein. This sample yields roughly 380,000 distinct CDR3 sequences, of which around 18% are seen a single time; around a sixth belongs to the top ten. The authors obtained PBMCs from around 10 ml of fresh peripheral blood. The source of this sequence is a woman aged 40 to 50 with Graves' ophthalmopathy. This chain joins TRBV28 and TRBJ1-1, with TRBD1 identical over 7 bases. The sample consisted of blood. CDR3 nucleotide sequence: TGTGCCAGCAGACCGACAGGGCGGACTGAAGCTTTCTTT. It specifies CASRPTGRTEAFF.